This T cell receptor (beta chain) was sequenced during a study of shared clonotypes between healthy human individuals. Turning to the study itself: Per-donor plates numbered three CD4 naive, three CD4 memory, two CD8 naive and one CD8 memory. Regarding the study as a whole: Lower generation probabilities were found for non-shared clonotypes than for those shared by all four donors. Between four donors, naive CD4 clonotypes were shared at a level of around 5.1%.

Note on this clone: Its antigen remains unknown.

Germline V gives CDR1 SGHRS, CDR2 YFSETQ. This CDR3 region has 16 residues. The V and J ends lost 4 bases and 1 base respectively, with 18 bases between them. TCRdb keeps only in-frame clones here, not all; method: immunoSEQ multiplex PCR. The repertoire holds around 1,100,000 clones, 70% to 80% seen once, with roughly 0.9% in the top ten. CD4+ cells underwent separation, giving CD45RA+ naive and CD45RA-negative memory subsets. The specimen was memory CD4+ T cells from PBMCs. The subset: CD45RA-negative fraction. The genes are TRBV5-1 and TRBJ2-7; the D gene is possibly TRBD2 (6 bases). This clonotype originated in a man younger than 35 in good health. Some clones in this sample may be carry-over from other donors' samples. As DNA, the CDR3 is TGCGCCAGCAGCACCGGGCCCATAGCGGTATCCTACGAGCAGTACTTC. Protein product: CASSTGPIAVSYEQYF.